These 4 T cell receptor beta chains were all obtained from the same sample, sequenced in a study of blood T cell repertoires in COVID-19. The table came from immunoSEQ multiplex PCR; TCRdb's copy has only in-frame clones and leaves some out. The sample carries roughly 170,000 clones, approximately 84% recorded once. The sample taken for sequencing was PBMCs or T cells enriched from blood (not recorded which). These receptor sequences come from a man over 45 who had recovered from COVID-19.

The chain uses TRBV6-7 and TRBJ1-1; 7 nucleotides match TRBD1. TRBV6-7 is an ORF, and what it does is uncertain. V was clipped by 6 bases and J by 7 bases; unmatched bases: 14. The CDR3 is made up of 15 amino acids. This chain's CDR3 is CASSLPDRQRNEAFF. DNA for the CDR3: TGTGCCAGCAGCCTCCCGGACAGGCAACGAAATGAAGCTTTCTTT.

This clone has just one count. The chain is built from TRBV15 and TRBJ1-1, with 8 bases lining up with TRBD1. The germline V gene has CDR1 LNHNV and CDR2 YYDKDF (reference sequence). V gave up 3 bases and J gave up 6 bases; unmatched junction bases: 15. This CDR3 is 17 amino acids long. CDR3 protein: CATSSPTGGNRGSEAFF. The DNA for the CDR3 is TGTGCCACCAGCAGCCCTACAGGGGGAAATAGAGGGTCTGAAGCTTTCTTT.

The chain recombines TRBV18 with TRBJ2-5, with 9 bases lining up with TRBD1. After removal of 4 bases from V and 5 bases from J, the junction contained 17 bases not matched to a gene. Germline assignment: CDR1 KGHSH and CDR2 LQKENI. The length of the CDR3 is 18 residues. CDR3 nucleotide sequence: TGTGCCAGCTCACAACAACCAAGGACAGGGGAGAGAGGGGAGACCCAGTACTTC. Its protein is CASSQQPRTGERGETQYF. Using reference TRBV18 and TRBJ2-5 for the parts outside the CDR3, the full variable domain is NAGVMQNPRHLVRRRGQEARLRCSPMKGHSHVYWYRQLPEEGLKFMVYLQKENIIDESGMPKERFSAEFPKEGPSILRIQQVVRGDSAAYFCASSQQPRTGERGETQYFGPGTRLLVL.

The gene calls are TRBV7-6 and TRBJ1-1; D is ambiguous. Germline values: CDR1 SGHVS, CDR2 FNYEAQ. Trimming removed 2 bases at V and 0 bases at J, with 4 bases between. The CDR3 totals 13 residues. CDR3: CASSLTLNTEAFF. In DNA, the CDR3 is TGTGCCAGCAGCTTAACACTGAACACTGAAGCTTTCTTT.